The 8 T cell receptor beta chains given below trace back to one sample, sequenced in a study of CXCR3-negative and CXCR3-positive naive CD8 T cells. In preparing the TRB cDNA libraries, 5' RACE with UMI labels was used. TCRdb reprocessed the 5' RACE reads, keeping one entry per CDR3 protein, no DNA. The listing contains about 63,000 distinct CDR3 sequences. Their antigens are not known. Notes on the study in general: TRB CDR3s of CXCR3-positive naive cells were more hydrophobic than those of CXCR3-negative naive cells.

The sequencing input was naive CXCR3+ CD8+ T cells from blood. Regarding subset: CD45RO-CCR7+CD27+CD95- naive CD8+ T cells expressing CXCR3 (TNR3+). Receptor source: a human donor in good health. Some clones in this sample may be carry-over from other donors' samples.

The CDR3 loop is CASKLPPATYSGNTIYF. The chain has TRBV27 and TRBJ1-3. This CDR3 has 17 residues. CDR1 MNHEY and CDR2 SMNVEV come from the germline V gene (reference sequence).

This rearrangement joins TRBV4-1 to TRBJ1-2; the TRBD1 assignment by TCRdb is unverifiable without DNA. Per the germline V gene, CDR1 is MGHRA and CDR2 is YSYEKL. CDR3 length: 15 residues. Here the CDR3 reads CASSQEDSIYYGYTF.

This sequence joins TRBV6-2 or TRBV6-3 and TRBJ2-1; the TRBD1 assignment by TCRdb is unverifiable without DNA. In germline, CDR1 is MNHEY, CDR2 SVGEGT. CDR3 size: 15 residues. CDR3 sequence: CASTSQGESYNEQFF.

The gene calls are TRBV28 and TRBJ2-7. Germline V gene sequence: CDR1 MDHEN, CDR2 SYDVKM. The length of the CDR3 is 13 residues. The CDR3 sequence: CASRAGSSYEQYF.

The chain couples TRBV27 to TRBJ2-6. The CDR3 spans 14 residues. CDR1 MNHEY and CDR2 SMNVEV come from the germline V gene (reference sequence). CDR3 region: CASRYSSGANVLTF.

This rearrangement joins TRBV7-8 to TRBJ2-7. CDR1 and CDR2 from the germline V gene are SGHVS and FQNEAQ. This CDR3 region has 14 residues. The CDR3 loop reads CASSRFRGSYEQYF.

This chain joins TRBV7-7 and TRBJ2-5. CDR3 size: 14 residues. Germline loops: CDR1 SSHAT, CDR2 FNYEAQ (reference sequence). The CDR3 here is CASSNGVYRETQYF.

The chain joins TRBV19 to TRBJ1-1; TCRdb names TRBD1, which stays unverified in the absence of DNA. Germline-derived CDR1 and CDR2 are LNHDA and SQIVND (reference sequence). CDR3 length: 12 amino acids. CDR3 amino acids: CASLGGFTEAFF.